These 15 T cell receptor beta chains came from one sample sequenced in a study of blood T cell repertoires in COVID-19 (dated by TCRdb to 2020 to 2022). Library construction relied on the immunoSEQ multiplex PCR assay. The table was pulled from immuneACCESS by TCRdb, which kept in-frame rearrangements only. Such tables lose some clones; where checked, under half of the loss comes from unresolved V genes, and the rest has no known cause. Here the sample has about 400,000 clones; 70% to 90% occur a single time. The ten largest account for around 1.3% of the sample. Specimen: peripheral blood. Every receptor here comes from a middle-aged man with acute or convalescent COVID-19.

The chain carries TRBV28 and TRBJ2-7; 7 bases map to TRBD1. CDR3 length equals 18 residues. Per the germline V gene, CDR1 is MDHEN and CDR2 is SYDVKM. Trimming cost V 5 bases and J 0 bases; bases outside gene matches: 16. DNA of the CDR3: TGTGCCAGCAGTCTTCGGACTCCGGGACAGAAAGGCTCCTACGAGCAGTACTTC. It encodes CASSLRTPGQKGSYEQYF.

V usage is TRBV28 and J usage is TRBJ1-1, with D perhaps TRBD1 (5 bases). The germline gives CDR1 MDHEN, CDR2 SYDVKM. Trimming cost V 1 base and J 7 bases, with 19 bases left between them. The CDR3 totals 16 residues. CDR3 region: CASSLLPRQLVLEAFF. In nucleotides, the CDR3 is TGTGCCAGCAGTTTATTACCCCGACAGCTGGTGCTTGAAGCTTTCTTT.

The chain's CDR3 is CASSPDRPPGETQYF. CDR3 sequence (DNA): TGTGCCAGCAGCCCTGACAGGCCACCGGGGGAGACCCAGTACTTC. The V and J genes are TRBV5-4 and TRBJ2-5; D perhaps matches TRBD1 (6 bases). CDR3 size: 15 residues. Per germline, CDR1 SGHNT and CDR2 YYREEE (reference sequence). Trimming stripped 4 bases from V and 5 bases from J, with 18 bases between.

The chain couples TRBV19 to TRBJ1-5; tentatively, D is TRBD1 (5 bases). This CDR3 spans 18 amino acids. Trimming took off 6 bases at V and 0 bases at J, with 21 bases between the two ends. Germline CDR1 reads LNHDA; CDR2 reads SQIVND (reference sequence). CDR3 loop: CASSLDRIAAYSNQPQHF. The CDR3 DNA sequence: TGTGCCAGTAGCCTCGACAGAATTGCGGCTTATAGCAATCAGCCCCAGCATTTT.

The chain combines TRBV9 with TRBJ2-1, with D possibly being TRBD2 (5 bases). The CDR3 loop spans 14 amino acids. CDR1 is SGDLS, CDR2 YYNGEE, per germline. V was pared by 0 bases and J by 6 bases, with 10 bases between. DNA of the CDR3: TGTGCCAGCAGCGTAGTGTCAAGCGGCAATGAGCAGTTCTTC. Translation: CASSVVSSGNEQFF.

Regarding this clone: This CDR3 fails to terminate in the conserved phenylalanine or tryptophan, so it likely reflects a read error. The DNA is omitted, as the CDR3 cannot be located on it reliably, and the CDR3 follows TCRdb's listing. This chain joins TRBV5-6 and TRBJ2-3; the table's D call TRBD2 went unverified against the DNA. Looked up from germline, CDR1 is SGHDT and CDR2 is YYEEEE. The CDR3 totals 13 residues, both ends included. CDR3 region: CASTSWGGRDPWV.

The chain couples TRBV6-1 to TRBJ1-6; D call uncertain. Germline assignment: CDR1 MNHNS and CDR2 SASEGT. The CDR3 covers 17 residues. V shed 2 bases and J shed 0 bases, with 11 bases lying between them. CDR3 DNA sequence: TGTGCCAGCAGTGAACAATCGGGGAGCTCCTATAATTCACCCCTCCACTTT. Translating it yields CASSEQSGSSYNSPLHF.

The J gene is TRBJ2-7, the V gene TRBV18; maybe TRBD2 (6 bases). Trimming removed 2 bases at V and 5 bases at J, with 13 bases between. CDR3 length: 14 amino acids. Germline CDR1 and CDR2: KGHSH and LQKENI. The CDR3 loop is CASSPNRGGHEQYF. CDR3 DNA: TGTGCCAGCTCACCAAACCGCGGAGGGCACGAGCAGTACTTC.

The V gene is TRBV9, the J gene TRBJ2-7; tentatively, D is TRBD1 (7 bases). Trimming took off 3 bases at V and 3 bases at J, with 13 bases between the two ends. The CDR3 is 14 residues long. Germline lookup yields CDR1 SGDLS and CDR2 YYNGEE. CDR3 nucleotides: TGTGCCAGCAGCGCAGGGGGGCCGAGCTACGAGCAGTACTTC. It specifies CASSAGGPSYEQYF. Based on the CDR3 plus reference TRBV9 and TRBJ2-7, the full variable domain is DSGVTQTPKHLITATGQRVTLRCSPRSGDLSVYWYQQSLDQGLQFLIQYYNGEERAKGNILERFSAQQFPDLHSELNLSSLELGDSALYFCASSAGGPSYEQYFGPGTRLTVT.

This clone came up once. The V gene is TRBV28, the J gene TRBJ1-1; a weak D match, TRBD1 (6 bases). The ends were cut back, 5 bases at V and 3 bases at J, with 10 bases in the middle. CDR3 size: 13 residues. From germline, CDR1 is MDHEN and CDR2 SYDVKM. The CDR3 sequence is CASSRQGYTEAFF. CDR3 nucleotide sequence: TGTGCCAGCAGTCGGCAGGGGTACACTGAAGCTTTCTTT.

This rearrangement joins TRBV6-2 or TRBV6-3 to TRBJ2-1; 9 bases are a match to TRBD2. V lost 4 bases to trimming and J lost 3 bases; unmatched junction nucleotides: 10. CDR1 and CDR2 (germline): MNHEY, SVGEGT. CDR3 length: 17 residues. CDR3 nucleotides: TGTGCCAGCAGTTCATTAGCGGGAGCGAACGTCTACAATGAGCAGTTCTTC. Residues: CASSSLAGANVYNEQFF.

The rearrangement joins TRBV10-3 to TRBJ1-1; TRBD1 matches at 9 bases. In germline, CDR1 is ENHRY, CDR2 SYGVKD. Trimming took 2 bases from V and 4 from J; bases not matched to a gene: 5. This CDR3 has 15 residues. CDR3 coding DNA: TGTGCCATCAGTGAGGTTTTGGACAGGGGCACTGAAGCTTTCTTT. As protein: CAISEVLDRGTEAFF.

V gene TRBV6-1 combines with J gene TRBJ2-1, with 11 bases lining up with TRBD1. The V and J ends lost 0 bases and 7 bases, in that order; junction bases with no gene match: 5. Germline CDR1 MNHNS, CDR2 SASEGT. The CDR3 totals 16 residues. The CDR3 loop reads CASSEALGQGANEQFF. The CDR3 nucleotides are TGTGCCAGCAGTGAAGCGCTAGGACAGGGGGCTAATGAGCAGTTCTTC.

The V gene is TRBV29-1, the J gene TRBJ2-7; 9 nucleotides line up with TRBD2. The germline gives CDR1 SQVTM, CDR2 ANQGSEA. The CDR3 covers 13 residues. Unmatched junction bases numbered 5, after V lost 5 bases and J lost 3 bases. The CDR3 DNA reads TGCAGCGTTACTAGCGGGTATAACTACGAGCAGTACTTC. Its protein is CSVTSGYNYEQYF.

The J gene is TRBJ2-7, the V gene TRBV5-6; D is possibly TRBD1 (6 bases). The germline V gene has CDR1 SGHDT and CDR2 YYEEEE. Trimming took off 4 bases at V and 3 bases at J, with 8 bases between the two ends. The CDR3 loop spans 12 amino acids. CDR3 sequence: CASSPQGYEQYF. CDR3 nucleotides: TGTGCCAGCAGCCCACAGGGCTACGAGCAGTACTTC. The whole variable domain, remainder taken from reference TRBV5-6 and TRBJ2-7, is DAGVTQSPTHLIKTRGQQVTLRCSPKSGHDTVSWYQQALGQGPQFIFQYYEEEERQRGNFPDRFSGHQFPNYSSELNVNALLLGDSALYLCASSPQGYEQYFGPGTRLTVT.